The 2 T cell receptor beta chains given below trace back to one sample, sequenced in a study of OX40 agonist ivuxolimab in advanced cancers. Assay used: immunoSEQ multiplex PCR; TCRdb lists only in-frame clones, some missing. The data contain roughly 110,000 clones, 90% of them singletons. The input for sequencing was CD4+ or CD8+ T cells sorted from blood, taken in a trial of the OX40 agonist ivuxolimab. The receptors were sampled from an adult with an advanced solid tumor such as melanoma, head and neck, liver or kidney cancer.

The chain couples TRBV10-2 to TRBJ1-2; maybe TRBD1 (6 bases). The CDR3 runs to 14 residues. With 6 bases removed from V and 6 bases from J, the gap between germline ends came to 17 bases. Per germline, CDR1 WSHSY and CDR2 SAAADI. The CDR3 DNA follows: TGCGCCAGCAGCGAGGCGGCGGGGGCAAATGGCTACACCTTC. Amino acids: CASSEAAGANGYTF.

CDR3 coding DNA: TGTGCCAGCAGTTTAGATAGAGGGCAGCCCCAGCATTTT. Protein product: CASSLDRGQPQHF. The chain has TRBV27 and TRBJ1-5; the D is unclear. V lost 2 bases to trimming and J lost 7 bases, with 9 bases between them. Germline assignment: CDR1 MNHEY and CDR2 SMNVEV (reference sequence). The CDR3 loop spans 13 amino acids.